The clone carrying this TCR beta chain is a singleton in its sample. This sample was taken from a study of sequential checkpoint blockade in melanoma. Treatment described: randomized to nivolumab then ipilimumab (arm A) or the reverse (arm B). Sorted cells were live CD3+CD8+, lacking CD19 and CD56, from PBMCs. Profiled with immunoSEQ multiplex PCR; TCRdb holds only in-frame clones, not every one. The sample contains tens of thousands of clones, around nine tenths of which appear only once. Per the germline V gene, CDR1 is SNHLY and CDR2 is FYNNEI. The V gene lost 6 bases and the J gene lost 7 bases, with 28 bases spanning the gap. This CDR3 has 18 residues.

V gene TRBV2 combines with J gene TRBJ2-1; D is perhaps TRBD2 (7 bases). The clonotype was recovered from a human donor with melanoma. The sample here was CD8+ T cells sorted from blood (inferred from file names), taken from a patient given nivolumab and ipilimumab in sequence. The CDR3 nucleotides are TGTGCCAGCAGGGACGTCCCGGGACAAGGGGAGGGGAGGAATGAGCAGTTCTTC. This translates into CASRDVPGQGEGRNEQFF.